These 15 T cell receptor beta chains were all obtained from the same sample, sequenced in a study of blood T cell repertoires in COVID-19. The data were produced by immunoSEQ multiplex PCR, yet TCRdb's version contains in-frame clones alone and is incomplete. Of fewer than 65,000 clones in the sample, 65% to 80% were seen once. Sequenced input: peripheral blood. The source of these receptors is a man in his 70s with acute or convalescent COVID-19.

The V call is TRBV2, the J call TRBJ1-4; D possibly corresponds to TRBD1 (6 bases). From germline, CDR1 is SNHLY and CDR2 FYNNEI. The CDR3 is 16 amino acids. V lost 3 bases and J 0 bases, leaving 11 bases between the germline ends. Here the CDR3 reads CASSDKGHSTNEKLFF. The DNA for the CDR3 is TGTGCCAGCAGTGACAAGGGACATTCAACTAATGAAAAACTGTTTTTT.

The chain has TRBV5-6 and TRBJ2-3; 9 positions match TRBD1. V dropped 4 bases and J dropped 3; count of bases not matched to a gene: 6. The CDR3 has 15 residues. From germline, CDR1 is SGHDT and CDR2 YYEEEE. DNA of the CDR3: TGTGCCAGCAGCCGGACAGGGGCCAGGACAGATACGCAGTATTTT. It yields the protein CASSRTGARTDTQYF.

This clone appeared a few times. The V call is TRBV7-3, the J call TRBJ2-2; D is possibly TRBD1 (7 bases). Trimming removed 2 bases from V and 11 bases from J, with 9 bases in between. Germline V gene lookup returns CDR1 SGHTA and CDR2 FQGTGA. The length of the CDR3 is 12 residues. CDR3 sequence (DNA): TGTGCCAGCAGCTTACAGGGGGGTGAGCTGTTTTTT. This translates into CASSLQGGELFF.

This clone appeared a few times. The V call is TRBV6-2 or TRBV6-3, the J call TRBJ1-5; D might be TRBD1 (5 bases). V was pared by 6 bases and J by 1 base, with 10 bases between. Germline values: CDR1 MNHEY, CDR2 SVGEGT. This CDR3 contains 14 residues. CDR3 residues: CASSSGRSNQPQHF. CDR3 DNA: TGTGCCAGCAGCTCAGGGAGGAGCAATCAGCCCCAGCATTTT.

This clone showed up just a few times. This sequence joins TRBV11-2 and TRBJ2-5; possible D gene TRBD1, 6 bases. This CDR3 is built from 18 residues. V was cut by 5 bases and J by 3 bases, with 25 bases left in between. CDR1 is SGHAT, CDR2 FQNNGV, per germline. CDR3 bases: TGTGCCAGCAGCCCCGACAGGATCCCATTCACCCCAAAAGAGACCCAGTACTTC. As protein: CASSPDRIPFTPKETQYF. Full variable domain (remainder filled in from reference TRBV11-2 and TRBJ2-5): EAGVAQSPRYKIIEKRQSVAFWCNPISGHATLYWYQQILGQGPKLLIQFQNNGVVDDSQLPKDRFSAERLKGVDSTLKIQPAKLEDSAVYLCASSPDRIPFTPKETQYFGPGTRLLVL.

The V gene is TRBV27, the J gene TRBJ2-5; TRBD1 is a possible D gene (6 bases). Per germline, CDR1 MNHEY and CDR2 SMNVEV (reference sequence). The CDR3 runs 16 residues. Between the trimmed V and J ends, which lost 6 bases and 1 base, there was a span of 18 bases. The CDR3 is CASRPSGWGPQETQYF. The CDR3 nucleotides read TGTGCCAGCAGACCCTCGGGATGGGGGCCCCAAGAGACCCAGTACTTC.

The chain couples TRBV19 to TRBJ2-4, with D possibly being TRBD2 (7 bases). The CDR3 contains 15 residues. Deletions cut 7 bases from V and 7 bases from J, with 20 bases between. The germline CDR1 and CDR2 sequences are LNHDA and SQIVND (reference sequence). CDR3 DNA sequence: TGTGCCAGTACCCCGACGGGGGGCTTTCCTAACATTCAGTACTTC. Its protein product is CASTPTGGFPNIQYF.

The DNA of the CDR3 is TGTGCCAGCAGCCAACTAGCCGTCGGGGAGCTGTTTTTT. Protein sequence: CASSQLAVGELFF. This sequence joins TRBV12-3 or TRBV12-4 and TRBJ2-2; D perhaps matches TRBD2 (6 bases). The CDR3 runs to 13 residues. Trimming removed 6 bases from V and 7 bases from J, with 12 bases in between.

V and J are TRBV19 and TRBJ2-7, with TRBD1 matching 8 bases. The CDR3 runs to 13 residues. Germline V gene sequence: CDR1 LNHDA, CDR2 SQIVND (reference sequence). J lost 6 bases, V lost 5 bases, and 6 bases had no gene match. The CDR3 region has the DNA TGTGCCAGTAGTGAGGGCAGGGGGCCCGAGCAGTACTTC. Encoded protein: CASSEGRGPEQYF.

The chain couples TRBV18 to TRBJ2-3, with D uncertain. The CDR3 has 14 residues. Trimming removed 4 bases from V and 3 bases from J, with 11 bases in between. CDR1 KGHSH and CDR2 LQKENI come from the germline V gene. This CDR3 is CASSLGQVTDTQYF. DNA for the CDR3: TGTGCCAGCTCACTTGGGCAGGTTACAGATACGCAGTATTTT. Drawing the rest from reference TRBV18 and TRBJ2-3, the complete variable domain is NAGVMQNPRHLVRRRGQEARLRCSPMKGHSHVYWYRQLPEEGLKFMVYLQKENIIDESGMPKERFSAEFPKEGPSILRIQQVVRGDSAAYFCASSLGQVTDTQYFGPGTRLTVL.

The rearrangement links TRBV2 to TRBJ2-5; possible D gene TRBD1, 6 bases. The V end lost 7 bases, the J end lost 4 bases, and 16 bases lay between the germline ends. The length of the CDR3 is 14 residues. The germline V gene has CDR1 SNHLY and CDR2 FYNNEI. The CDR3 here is CASTFTRTAETQYF. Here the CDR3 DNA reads TGTGCCAGCACCTTCACCCGGACAGCAGAGACCCAGTACTTC.

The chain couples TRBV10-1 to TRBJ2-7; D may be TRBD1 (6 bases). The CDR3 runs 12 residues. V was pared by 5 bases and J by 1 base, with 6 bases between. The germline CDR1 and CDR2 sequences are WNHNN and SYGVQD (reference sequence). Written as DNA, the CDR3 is TGCGCCAGCAGTACAGGGTCCTACGAGCAGTACTTC. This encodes CASSTGSYEQYF.

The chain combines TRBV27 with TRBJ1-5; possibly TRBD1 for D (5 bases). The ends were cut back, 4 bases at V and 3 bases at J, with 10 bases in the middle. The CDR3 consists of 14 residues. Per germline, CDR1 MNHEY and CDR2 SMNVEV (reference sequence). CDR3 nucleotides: TGTGCCAGCAGTTCCCAGGGTCCCAATCAGCCCCAGCATTTT. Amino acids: CASSSQGPNQPQHF.

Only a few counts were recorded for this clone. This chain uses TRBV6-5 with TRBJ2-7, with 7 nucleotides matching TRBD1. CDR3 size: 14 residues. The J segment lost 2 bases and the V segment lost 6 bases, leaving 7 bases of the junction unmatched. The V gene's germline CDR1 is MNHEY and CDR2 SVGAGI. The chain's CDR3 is CASRAGTETYEQYF. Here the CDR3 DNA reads TGTGCCAGCAGGGCCGGGACAGAGACCTACGAGCAGTACTTC.

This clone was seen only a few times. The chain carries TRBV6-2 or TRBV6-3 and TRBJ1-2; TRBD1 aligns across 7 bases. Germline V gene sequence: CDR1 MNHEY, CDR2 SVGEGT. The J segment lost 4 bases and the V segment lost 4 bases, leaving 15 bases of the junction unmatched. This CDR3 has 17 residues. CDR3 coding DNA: TGTGCCAGCAGTTTTCCCTACCGACAGGGAAGGCGCTATGGCTACACCTTC. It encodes CASSFPYRQGRRYGYTF.